These 22 T cell receptor beta chains originate from one sample sequenced in a study of regulatory T cells in long-lasting Graves disease. Sequencing libraries for TCR beta were prepared with iRepertoire HTBI primers and Arm-PCR of CDR3 regions. TCRdb recomputed calls from the multiplex PCR reads with MiXCR, one row per CDR3 protein. This sample has roughly 500,000 distinct CDR3 sequences, with approximately 12% found just once. Time point in this sample: newly diagnosed GD, antithyroid drugs for less than 3 months. After RNA was extracted from PBMCs, the TCR library was made from it. The same data also contributed to another study, on T cells in Graves' hyperthyroidism and ophthalmopathy.

Sample: peripheral blood mononuclear cells (PBMCs), taken at new diagnosis, from a patient treated with antithyroid drugs. The receptors come from a man aged 25 to 40 with Graves disease.

This clonotype was seen many times. CDR3 in DNA: TGTGCCAGCAGCCTGGGACAGCACTACGAGCAGTACTTC. Translation: CASSLGQHYEQYF. This chain uses TRBV7-6 with TRBJ2-7, with 7 positions matching TRBD1. After removal of 5 bases from V and 3 bases from J, the junction contained 4 bases not matched to a gene. Germline CDR1 reads SGHVS; CDR2 reads FNYEAQ. This CDR3 contains 13 residues.

The rearrangement joins TRBV7-9 to TRBJ2-1, with no clear D. Trimming cost V 4 bases and J 1 base, with 11 bases left between them. The V gene's germline CDR1 is SEHNR and CDR2 FQNEAQ (reference sequence). The CDR3 totals 15 residues. CDR3 DNA sequence: TGTGCCAGCAGCTATACCGCACTTTCCTACAATGAGCAGTTCTTC. Protein product: CASSYTALSYNEQFF.

This clonotype was counted a single time. This clone may be a read error of a much larger clone one base away. The chain is built from TRBV6-1 and TRBJ2-2; D may be TRBD2 (5 bases). This CDR3 contains 13 residues. In germline, CDR1 is MNHNS, CDR2 SASEGT. The V end was cut by 2 bases, the J end by 5 bases, with 6 bases between. The CDR3 sequence is CASSERRTGELFF. DNA for the CDR3: TGTGCCAGCAGTGAAAGGAGGACCGGGGAGCTGTTTTTT.

The gene calls are TRBV4-1 and TRBJ2-7; TRBD2 matches 14 bases. The V gene's germline CDR1 is MGHRA and CDR2 YSYEKL. Losses at the gene ends were 8 bases for V and 5 bases for J; bases not matched to a gene: 5. This CDR3 spans 14 amino acids. CDR3 bases: TGCGCCAGCGGCGGGACTAGCGGGAGCAACGAGCAGTACTTC. Amino acids: CASGGTSGSNEQYF.

This clonotype counts as medium-sized. J is TRBJ1-4 and V is TRBV12-3 or TRBV12-4; tentative D call: TRBD1 (5 bases). V lost 7 bases to trimming and J lost 6 bases, with 12 bases between them. The CDR3 has 13 amino acids. The CDR3 loop is CASMQGGDEKLFF. In DNA form, the CDR3 reads TGTGCCAGCATGCAGGGAGGTGATGAAAAACTGTTTTTT.

This clonotype occurred a few times. V usage is TRBV5-1 and J usage is TRBJ2-7; the D gene is possibly TRBD2 (6 bases). Germline V lookup: CDR1 SGHRS, CDR2 YFSETQ. The CDR3 is made up of 14 amino acids. V was cut by 4 bases and J by 6 bases, with 17 bases left in between. CDR3 DNA: TGCGCCAGCAGCCTCCCGGTCGGGGGTGGCGAGCAGTACTTC. It yields the protein CASSLPVGGGEQYF.

The J gene is TRBJ2-7, the V gene TRBV18; unclear D gene. This CDR3 spans 14 amino acids. The V gene lost 3 bases and the J gene lost 2 bases, with 11 bases spanning the gap. The germline V gene has CDR1 KGHSH and CDR2 LQKENI. CDR3 bases: TGTGCCAGCTCACCGAGTTGGAGAACCTACGAGCAGTACTTC. This codes for CASSPSWRTYEQYF.

This clonotype was seen ten or more times. The chain uses TRBV29-1 and TRBJ2-3, with 7 bases matching TRBD2. The CDR3 covers 14 residues. V lost 3 bases and J lost 0; bases outside the gene matches: 3. Per the germline V gene, CDR1 is SQVTM and CDR2 is ANQGSEA. CDR3 sequence reads: CSVDPSGSTDTQYF. The DNA of the CDR3 is TGCAGCGTTGACCCTAGCGGTAGCACAGATACGCAGTATTTT.

This clonotype showed up many times. This sequence joins TRBV6-5 and TRBJ2-3; TRBD2 is a possible D gene (5 bases). Per germline, CDR1 MNHEY and CDR2 SVGAGI. Trimming left V 2 bases short and J 0 bases short, with 9 bases between. The length of the CDR3 is 15 residues. As DNA, the CDR3 is TGTGCCAGCAGTTACGGGCGGGCTAGCACAGATACGCAGTATTTT. This sequence encodes CASSYGRASTDTQYF.

This clonotype was detected many times. J is TRBJ1-1 and V is TRBV6-1; no definite D call. The CDR3 is 16 residues long. Trimming took off 1 base at V and 0 bases at J, with 12 bases between the two ends. CDR1 and CDR2 from the germline V gene are MNHNS and SASEGT. CDR3 amino acids: CASSEVQWQLNTEAFF. CDR3 in DNA: TGTGCCAGCAGTGAAGTCCAATGGCAGCTGAACACTGAAGCTTTCTTT.

This clonotype was detected many times. V usage is TRBV9 and J usage is TRBJ2-5; D ambiguous. The germline CDR1 and CDR2 sequences are SGDLS and YYNGEE. V was trimmed by 1 base and J by 4 bases, leaving 14 bases between them. This CDR3 is built from 15 residues. The CDR3 nucleotides read TGTGCCAGCAGCGTAACCGCCAGCCTCCGAGAGACCCAGTACTTC. Translating gives CASSVTASLRETQYF.

This clonotype occurred a few times. This chain connects TRBV18 to TRBJ1-5; unclear D gene. V shed 2 bases and J shed 4 bases, with 12 bases lying between them. There are 15 residues in the CDR3. The V gene's germline CDR1 is KGHSH and CDR2 LQKENI. CDR3 sequence: CASSPVDSRNQPQHF. DNA of the CDR3: TGTGCCAGCTCACCAGTTGATAGTCGTAATCAGCCCCAGCATTTT.

Details on this clonotype: Possible read error: a much larger clone is one base away. The V and J genes are TRBV28 and TRBJ2-2, with a tentative D call TRBD2 (6 bases). Germline CDR1 is MDHEN and CDR2 is SYDVKM. Between the trimmed V and J ends, which lost 7 bases and 5 bases, there was a span of 17 bases. The CDR3 has 15 residues. CDR3 amino acids: CASIRVAGLTGELFF. The CDR3 nucleotides are TGTGCCAGCATAAGGGTCGCGGGACTTACCGGGGAGCTGTTTTTT.

Only a few counts were recorded for this clonotype. The chain employs TRBV12-5 and TRBJ2-7, with D unclear. Deletions cut 7 bases from V and 7 bases from J, with 23 bases between. The CDR3 is 15 amino acids. Germline V CDR1 and CDR2: LGHNT, FRNRAP. DNA for the CDR3: TGTGCTAGTGCGCTTTTTTCCCTCTCGGTCGGGGAGCAGTACTTC. Translated: CASALFSLSVGEQYF.

Concerning this clonotype itself: It is likely a read error, because the conserved phenylalanine at the end of the CDR3 is missing. The V gene is TRBV27, the J gene TRBJ1-2; TRBD1 might be the D (5 bases). Germline V gene sequence: CDR1 MNHEY, CDR2 SMNVEV (reference sequence). V was pared by 5 bases and J by 2 bases, with 15 bases between. The CDR3 covers 15 residues. CDR3 DNA: TGTGCCAGCAGTGGTAGGGACGGACGGAACTATGGCTACACCTCC. It codes for CASSGRDGRNYGYTS.

This clonotype was seen repeatedly, ten times or more. The gene calls are TRBV12-3 or TRBV12-4 and TRBJ1-6; no definite D call. Trimming took off 4 bases at V and 10 bases at J, with 8 bases between the two ends. The CDR3 covers 12 residues. CDR3 sequence reads: CASSWRGSPLHF. The DNA of the CDR3 is TGTGCCAGCAGTTGGCGGGGATCACCCCTCCACTTT.

In this sample, this clonotype turned up many times. This chain uses TRBV24-1 with TRBJ2-7, with TRBD1 as a possible D gene (5 bases). Deletions cut 3 bases from V and 0 bases from J, with 14 bases between. This CDR3 contains 16 residues. The V gene's germline CDR1 is KGHDR and CDR2 SFDVKD. This CDR3 reads CATSDPSGPHSYEQYF. The CDR3 coding sequence is TGTGCCACCAGTGATCCCTCAGGGCCCCACTCCTACGAGCAGTACTTC.

Details on this clonotype: With a much larger clone just one base away, this may be a read error. This chain connects TRBV5-1 to TRBJ2-1; TRBD2 agrees at 12 bases. This CDR3 region has 15 residues. The germline V gene encodes CDR1 SGHRS and CDR2 YFSETQ. The CDR3 reads CAGSFTSGRYNEQFF. The CDR3 DNA is TGCGCCGGCAGCTTCACTAGCGGGAGGTACAATGAGCAGTTCTTC.

The gene calls are TRBV19 and TRBJ2-7; 12 bases map to TRBD1. CDR3 length equals 16 residues. CDR1 and CDR2 from the germline V gene are LNHDA and SQIVND (reference sequence). V dropped 5 bases and J dropped 5; count of bases not matched to a gene: 10. The DNA of the CDR3 is TGTGCCAGTAGTCACCCCGGGACAGGGGGCCGGGACGAGCAGTACTTC. This gives the protein CASSHPGTGGRDEQYF.

This clonotype has at least ten counts. The J gene is TRBJ2-5, the V gene TRBV12-3 or TRBV12-4, with no clear D. The CDR3 totals 14 residues. V lost 6 bases, J lost 2 bases, and 13 bases lay in between. The CDR3 DNA reads as TGTGCCAGCAGCCCCCTGGCTTATCAAGAGACCCAGTACTTC. This translates into CASSPLAYQETQYF.

At least ten counts were recorded for this clonotype. V gene TRBV7-3 combines with J gene TRBJ2-3; D call uncertain. V lost 1 base to trimming and J lost 4 bases, with 9 bases between them. The CDR3 loop spans 14 amino acids. Germline lookup yields CDR1 SGHTA and CDR2 FQGTGA. CDR3 loop: CASSLINGPDTQYF. Written as DNA, the CDR3 is TGTGCCAGCAGCTTAATAAACGGGCCAGATACGCAGTATTTT.

This clonotype showed up many times. This chain joins TRBV5-1 and TRBJ2-1; D perhaps matches TRBD2 (5 bases). Germline CDR1 reads SGHRS; CDR2 reads YFSETQ. Deletions cut 4 bases from V and 5 bases from J, with 19 bases between. This CDR3 has 16 amino acids. The CDR3 region is CASSPFRAGGNNEQFF. In DNA form, the CDR3 reads TGCGCCAGCAGCCCGTTTAGGGCGGGCGGCAACAATGAGCAGTTCTTC.